This TCR beta chain originates from a study of OX40 agonist ivuxolimab in advanced cancers. Findings and limits, study-wide: Partial responders at 0.1-3.0 mg/kg had among the lowest clonal expansion. Certain nonresponders likewise exhibited a low normalized T-cell clonal expansion.

Peripheral blood came from all dose cohorts at three timepoints. The protocol was immunoSEQ multiplex PCR, while the TCRdb copy is restricted to in-frame clones and leaves out a portion. The table includes approximately 40,000 clones, 80% to 90% detected once. Details on this clone: Its antigen is unknown.

There are 13 residues in the CDR3. V trimming: 6 bases; J trimming: 0 bases; junction bases outside the gene matches: 2. In germline, CDR1 is WSHSY, CDR2 SAAADI. Source: CD4+ or CD8+ T cells sorted from blood, taken in a trial of the OX40 agonist ivuxolimab. This sequence was found in an adult with an advanced solid tumor such as melanoma, head and neck, liver or kidney cancer. The V gene is TRBV10-2, the J gene TRBJ2-7; 7 positions agree with TRBD1. In DNA, the CDR3 is TGCGCCAGCAGGGGACAGAGCTCCTACGAGCAGTACTTC. The encoded protein is CASRGQSSYEQYF.